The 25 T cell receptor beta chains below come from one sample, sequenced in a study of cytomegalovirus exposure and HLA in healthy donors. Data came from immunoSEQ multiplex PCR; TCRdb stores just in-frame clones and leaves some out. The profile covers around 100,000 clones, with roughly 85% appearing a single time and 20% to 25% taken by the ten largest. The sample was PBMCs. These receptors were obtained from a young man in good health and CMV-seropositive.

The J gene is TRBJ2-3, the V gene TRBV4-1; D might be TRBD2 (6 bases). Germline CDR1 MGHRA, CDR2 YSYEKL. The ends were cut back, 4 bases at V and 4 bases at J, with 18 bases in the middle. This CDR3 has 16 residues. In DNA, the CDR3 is TGCGCCAGCAGCCGAGCTGACGGGACTTTTGCAGATACGCAGTATTTT. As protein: CASSRADGTFADTQYF.

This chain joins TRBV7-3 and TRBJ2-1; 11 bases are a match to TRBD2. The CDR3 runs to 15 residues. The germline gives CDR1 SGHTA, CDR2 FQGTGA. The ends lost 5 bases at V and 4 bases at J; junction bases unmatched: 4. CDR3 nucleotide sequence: TGTGCCAGCAGCCGGACTAGCGGGCCGTACAATGAGCAGTTCTTC. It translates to CASSRTSGPYNEQFF.

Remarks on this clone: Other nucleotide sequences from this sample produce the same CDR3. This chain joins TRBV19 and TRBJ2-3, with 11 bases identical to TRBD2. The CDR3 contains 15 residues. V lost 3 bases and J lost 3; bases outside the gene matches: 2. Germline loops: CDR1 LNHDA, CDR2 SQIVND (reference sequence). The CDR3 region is CASSILAGGTDTQYF. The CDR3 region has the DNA TGTGCCAGTAGTATTCTAGCGGGAGGTACAGATACGCAGTATTTT.

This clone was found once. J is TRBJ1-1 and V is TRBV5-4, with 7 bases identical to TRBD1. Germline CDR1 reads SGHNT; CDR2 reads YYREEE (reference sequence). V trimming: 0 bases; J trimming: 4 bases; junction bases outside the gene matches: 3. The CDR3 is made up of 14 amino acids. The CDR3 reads CASSLGQGSTEAFF. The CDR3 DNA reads TGTGCCAGCAGCTTGGGACAGGGAAGCACTGAAGCTTTCTTT.

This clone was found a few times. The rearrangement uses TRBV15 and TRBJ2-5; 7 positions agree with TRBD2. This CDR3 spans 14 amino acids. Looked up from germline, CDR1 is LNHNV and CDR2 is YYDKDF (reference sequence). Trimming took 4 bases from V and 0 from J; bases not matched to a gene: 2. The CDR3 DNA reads TGTGCCACCAGCACGGGAGGAGACCAAGAGACCCAGTACTTC. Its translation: CATSTGGDQETQYF.

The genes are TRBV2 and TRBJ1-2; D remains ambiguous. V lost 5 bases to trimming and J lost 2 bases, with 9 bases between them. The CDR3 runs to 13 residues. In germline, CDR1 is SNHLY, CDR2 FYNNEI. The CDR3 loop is CASSFDKNYGYTF. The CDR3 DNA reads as TGTGCCAGCAGTTTTGACAAGAACTATGGCTACACCTTC. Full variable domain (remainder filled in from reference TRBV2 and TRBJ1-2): EPEVTQTPSHQVTQMGQEVILRCVPISNHLYFYWYRQILGQKVEFLVSFYNNEISEKSEIFDDQFSVERPDGSNFTLKIRSTKLEDSAMYFCASSFDKNYGYTFGSGTRLTVV.

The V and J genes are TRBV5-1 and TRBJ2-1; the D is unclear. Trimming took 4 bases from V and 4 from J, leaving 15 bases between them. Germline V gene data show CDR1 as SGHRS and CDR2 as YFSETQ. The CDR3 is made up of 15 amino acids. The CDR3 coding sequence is TGCGCCAGCAGCGGTGGCGGATTGGGTTACAATGAGCAGTTCTTC. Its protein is CASSGGGLGYNEQFF. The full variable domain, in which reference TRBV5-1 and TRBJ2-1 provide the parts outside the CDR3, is KAGVTQTPRYLIKTRGQQVTLSCSPISGHRSVSWYQQTPGQGLQFLFEYFSETQRNKGNFPGRFSGRQFSNSRSEMNVSTLELGDSALYLCASSGGGLGYNEQFFGPGTRLTVL.

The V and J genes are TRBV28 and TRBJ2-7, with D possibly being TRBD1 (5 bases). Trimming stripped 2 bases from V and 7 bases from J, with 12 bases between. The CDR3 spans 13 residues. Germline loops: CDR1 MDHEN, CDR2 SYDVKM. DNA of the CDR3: TGTGCCAGCAGTTTAGCAGGGTTGGGGGAGCAGTACTTC. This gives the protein CASSLAGLGEQYF.

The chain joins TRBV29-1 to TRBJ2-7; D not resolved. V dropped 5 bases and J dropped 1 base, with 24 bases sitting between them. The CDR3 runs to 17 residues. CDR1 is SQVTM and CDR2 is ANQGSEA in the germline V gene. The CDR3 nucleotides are TGCAGCGTTCCCAATTCGAGGAGTGCCCTCGATTCCTACGAGCAGTACGTC. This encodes CSVPNSRSALDSYEQYV.

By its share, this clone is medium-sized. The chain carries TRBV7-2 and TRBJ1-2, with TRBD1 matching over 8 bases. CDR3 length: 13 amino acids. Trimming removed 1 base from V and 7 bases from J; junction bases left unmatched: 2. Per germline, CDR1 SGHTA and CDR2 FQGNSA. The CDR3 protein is CASSLGTGSGYTF. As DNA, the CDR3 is TGTGCCAGCAGCTTAGGGACAGGGTCTGGCTACACCTTC.

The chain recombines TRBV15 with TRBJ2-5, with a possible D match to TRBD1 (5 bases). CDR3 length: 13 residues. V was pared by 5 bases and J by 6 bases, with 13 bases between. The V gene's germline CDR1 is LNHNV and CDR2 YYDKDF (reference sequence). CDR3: CATSLKGQQTQYF. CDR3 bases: TGTGCCACCAGCTTAAAGGGGCAACAGACCCAGTACTTC.

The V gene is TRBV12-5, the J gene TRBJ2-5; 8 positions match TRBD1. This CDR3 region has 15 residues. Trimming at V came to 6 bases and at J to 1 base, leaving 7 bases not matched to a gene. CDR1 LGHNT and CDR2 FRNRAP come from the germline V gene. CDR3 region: CASGPGQGAQETQYF. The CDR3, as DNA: TGTGCTAGTGGACCAGGACAGGGAGCCCAAGAGACCCAGTACTTC. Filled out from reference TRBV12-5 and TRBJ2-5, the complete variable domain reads DARVTQTPRHKVTEMGQEVTMRCQPILGHNTVFWYRQTMMQGLELLAYFRNRAPLDDSGMPKDRFSAEMPDATLATLKIQPSEPRDSAVYFCASGPGQGAQETQYFGPGTRLLVL.

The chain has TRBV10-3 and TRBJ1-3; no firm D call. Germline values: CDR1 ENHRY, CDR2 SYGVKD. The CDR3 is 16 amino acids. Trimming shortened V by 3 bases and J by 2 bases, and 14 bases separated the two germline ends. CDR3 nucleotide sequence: TGTGCCATCAGTGATGAGAGGGTTTCAGCTGGAAACACCATATATTTT. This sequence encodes CAISDERVSAGNTIYF.

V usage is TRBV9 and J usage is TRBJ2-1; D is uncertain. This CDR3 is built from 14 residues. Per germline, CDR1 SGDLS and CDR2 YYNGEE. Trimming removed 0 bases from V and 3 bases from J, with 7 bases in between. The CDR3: CASSVDGFYNEQFF. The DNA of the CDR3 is TGTGCCAGCAGCGTAGATGGCTTCTACAATGAGCAGTTCTTC.

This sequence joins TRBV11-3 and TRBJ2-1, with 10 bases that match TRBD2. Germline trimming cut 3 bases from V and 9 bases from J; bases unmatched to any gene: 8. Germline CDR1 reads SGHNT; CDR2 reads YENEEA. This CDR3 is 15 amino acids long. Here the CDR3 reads CASSLSGGERGEQFF. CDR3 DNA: TGTGCCAGCAGCTTGAGCGGGGGGGAGAGGGGTGAGCAGTTCTTC. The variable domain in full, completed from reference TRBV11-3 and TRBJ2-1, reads EAGVVQSPRYKIIEKKQPVAFWCNPISGHNTLYWYLQNLGQGPELLIRYENEEAVDDSQLPKDRFSAERLKGVDSTLKIQPAELGDSAVYLCASSLSGGERGEQFFGPGTRLTVL.

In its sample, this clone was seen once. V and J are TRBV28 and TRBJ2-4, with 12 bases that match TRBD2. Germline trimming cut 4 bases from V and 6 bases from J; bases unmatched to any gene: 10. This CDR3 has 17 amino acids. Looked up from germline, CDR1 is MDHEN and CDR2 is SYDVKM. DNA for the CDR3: TGTGCCAGCAGTTCGAGACTAGCGGGAGACTCCAGAAACATTCAGTACTTC. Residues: CASSSRLAGDSRNIQYF.

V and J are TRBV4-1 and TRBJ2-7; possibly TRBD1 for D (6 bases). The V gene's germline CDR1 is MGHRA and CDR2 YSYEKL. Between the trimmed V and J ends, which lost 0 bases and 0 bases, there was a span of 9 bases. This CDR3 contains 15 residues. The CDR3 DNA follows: TGCGCCAGCAGCCAAGAAACAGGGAGCTCCTACGAGCAGTACTTC. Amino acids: CASSQETGSSYEQYF.

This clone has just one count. The DNA for the CDR3 is TGTGCCATCGGGGGCGGGACAGGGAAAGAGCAGTACGTC. This gives the protein CAIGGGTGKEQYV. The chain combines TRBV10-3 with TRBJ2-7, with 9 bases fitting TRBD1. The V gene's germline CDR1 is ENHRY and CDR2 SYGVKD. V was pared by 8 bases and J by 7 bases, with 9 bases of the junction left unmatched. This CDR3 contains 13 residues.

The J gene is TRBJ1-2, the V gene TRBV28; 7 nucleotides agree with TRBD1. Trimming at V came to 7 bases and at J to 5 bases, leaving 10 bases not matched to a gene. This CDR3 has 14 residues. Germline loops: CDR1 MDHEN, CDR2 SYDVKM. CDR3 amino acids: CASTVRQGRYGYTF. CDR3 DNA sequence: TGTGCCAGCACCGTCAGACAGGGTAGATATGGCTACACCTTC.

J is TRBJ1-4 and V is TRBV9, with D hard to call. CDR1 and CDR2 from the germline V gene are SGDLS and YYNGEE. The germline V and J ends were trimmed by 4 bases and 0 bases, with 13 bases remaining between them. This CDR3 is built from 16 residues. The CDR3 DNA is TGTGCCAGCAGCCCCTTCGGCGGAGCAACTAATGAAAAACTGTTTTTT. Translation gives CASSPFGGATNEKLFF.

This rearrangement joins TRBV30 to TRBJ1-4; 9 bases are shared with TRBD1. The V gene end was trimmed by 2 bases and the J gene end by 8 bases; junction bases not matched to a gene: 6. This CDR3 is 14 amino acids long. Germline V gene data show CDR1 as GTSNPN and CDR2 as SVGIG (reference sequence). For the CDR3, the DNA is TGTGCCTGGAGTCCGGGACAGGGCTGGGAAAAACTGTTTTTT. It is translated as CAWSPGQGWEKLFF.

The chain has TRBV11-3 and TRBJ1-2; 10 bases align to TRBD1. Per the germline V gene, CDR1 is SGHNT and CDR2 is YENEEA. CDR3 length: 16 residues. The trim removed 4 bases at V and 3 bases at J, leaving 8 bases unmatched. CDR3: CASSSRQGAVYYGYTF. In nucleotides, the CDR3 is TGTGCCAGCAGCTCAAGACAGGGGGCAGTCTACTATGGCTACACCTTC.

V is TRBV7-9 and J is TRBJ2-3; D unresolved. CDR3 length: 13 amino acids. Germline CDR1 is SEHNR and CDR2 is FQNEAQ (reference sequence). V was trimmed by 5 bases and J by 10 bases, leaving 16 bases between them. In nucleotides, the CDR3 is TGTGCCAGCAGCCCCACCCAAGCCGGGTCGCAGTATTTT. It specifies CASSPTQAGSQYF.

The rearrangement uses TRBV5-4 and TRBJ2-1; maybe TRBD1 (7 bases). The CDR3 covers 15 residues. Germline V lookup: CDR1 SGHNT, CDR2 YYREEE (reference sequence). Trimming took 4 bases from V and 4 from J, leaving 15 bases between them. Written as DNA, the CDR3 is TGTGCCAGCAGCCAGGAGGGGACAGCGTACAATGAGCAGTTCTTC. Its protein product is CASSQEGTAYNEQFF.

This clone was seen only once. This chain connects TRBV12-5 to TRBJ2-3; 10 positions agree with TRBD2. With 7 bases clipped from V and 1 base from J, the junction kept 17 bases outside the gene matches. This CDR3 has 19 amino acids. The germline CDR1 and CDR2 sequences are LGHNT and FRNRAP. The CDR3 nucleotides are TGTGCTAGTGACCCCGACGGGGCTAGCGGGAGATACGGCACAGATACGCAGTATTTT. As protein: CASDPDGASGRYGTDTQYF.